Listed below are T cell receptor beta chains from one sample, sequenced in a study of radiation and T cells in renal cell carcinoma. Method: immunoSEQ multiplex PCR; TCRdb's copy keeps in-frame clones and lacks some. The table lists about 43,000 clones, roughly 82% of them singletons, with 27% in the top ten. The sample consisted of blood, taken from a patient whose treatment included radiotherapy and nephrectomy. All receptors come from a woman in her 70s with renal cell carcinoma. Each CDR3 is given with its conserved first and last residue. Each record gives: V gene, clone size, D gene, J gene, CDR3 protein, CDR3 DNA. D genes are given only for firm matches. Some rows mark clone size as missing; the rest say once, few, many or name a class of expanded clone.

V gene: TRBV19; clone size: once; D gene: TRBD1; J gene: TRBJ2-5; CDR3 protein: CASGEQTGSETQYF; CDR3 DNA: TGTGCCAGTGGGGAACAGACAGGGTCAGAGACCCAGTACTTC
V gene: TRBV5-1; clone size: NA; D gene: TRBD1; J gene: TRBJ1-4; CDR3 protein: CASSDLGTVNEKLFF; CDR3 DNA: TGCGCCAGCAGCGATTTGGGGACAGTTAATGAAAAACTGTTTTTT
V gene: TRBV11-2; clone size: NA; D gene: NA; J gene: TRBJ2-5; CDR3 protein: CASSLDRGIQETQYF; CDR3 DNA: TGTGCCAGCAGCTTAGATAGGGGGATTCAAGAGACCCAGTACTTC
V gene: TRBV6-5; clone size: NA; D gene: NA; J gene: TRBJ1-1; CDR3 protein: CASSLHNGNTEAFF; CDR3 DNA: TGTGCCAGCAGTTTGCATAACGGGAACACTGAAGCTTTCTTT
V gene: TRBV15; clone size: NA; D gene: NA; J gene: TRBJ1-2; CDR3 protein: CATSRALSTFYGYTF; CDR3 DNA: TGTGCCACCAGCAGAGCTCTCTCAACCTTCTATGGCTACACCTTC
V gene: TRBV4-1; clone size: NA; D gene: TRBD2; J gene: TRBJ2-2; CDR3 protein: CASSWKRETNTGELFF; CDR3 DNA: TGCGCCAGCAGCTGGAAGCGGGAGACGAACACCGGGGAGCTGTTTTTT
V gene: TRBV10-3; clone size: NA; D gene: TRBD2; J gene: TRBJ2-1; CDR3 protein: CAISEASLGGGAIEQFF; CDR3 DNA: TGTGCCATCAGTGAGGCTAGCCTTGGCGGGGGGGCCATTGAGCAGTTCTTC
V gene: TRBV10-1; clone size: NA; D gene: TRBD1; J gene: TRBJ2-7; CDR3 protein: CASSPLRDSSYEQYF; CDR3 DNA: TGCGCCAGCAGCCCTCTCCGGGACAGCTCCTACGAGCAGTACTTC
V gene: TRBV5-6; clone size: NA; D gene: NA; J gene: TRBJ1-5; CDR3 protein: CASSLRTDPIGSPQHF; CDR3 DNA: TGTGCCAGCAGCTTAAGGACGGACCCCATCGGGTCGCCCCAGCATTTT
V gene: TRBV6-1; clone size: NA; D gene: NA; J gene: TRBJ1-1; CDR3 protein: CASPWGAGDTEAFF; CDR3 DNA: TGTGCCAGCCCTTGGGGAGCCGGGGACACTGAAGCTTTCTTT
V gene: TRBV7-8; clone size: NA; D gene: NA; J gene: TRBJ2-7; CDR3 protein: CASRAGTGPYEQYF; CDR3 DNA: TGTGCCAGCAGGGCCGGGACTGGCCCCTACGAGCAGTACTTC
V gene: TRBV7-9; clone size: NA; D gene: NA; J gene: TRBJ2-6; CDR3 protein: CASSFGSGFSGANVLTF; CDR3 DNA: TGTGCCAGCAGCTTTGGGTCAGGATTCTCTGGGGCCAACGTCCTGACTTTC
V gene: TRBV5-1; clone size: NA; D gene: TRBD2; J gene: TRBJ2-5; CDR3 protein: CASSLGTSGETQYF; CDR3 DNA: TGCGCCAGCAGTCTCGGGACTAGCGGAGAGACCCAGTACTTC
V gene: TRBV20-1; clone size: NA; D gene: NA; J gene: TRBJ2-1; CDR3 protein: CSARGYNEQFF; CDR3 DNA: TGCAGTGCTAGAGGCTACAATGAGCAGTTCTTC
V gene: TRBV18; clone size: NA; D gene: NA; J gene: TRBJ1-2; CDR3 protein: CASSLPGVGYTF; CDR3 DNA: TGTGCCAGCTCACTCCCAGGGGTCGGCTACACCTTC
V gene: TRBV9; clone size: NA; D gene: TRBD2; J gene: TRBJ2-1; CDR3 protein: CASSVEPGLAPAGDNEQFF; CDR3 DNA: TGTGCCAGCAGCGTAGAGCCGGGACTAGCTCCCGCCGGGGACAATGAGCAGTTCTTC
V gene: TRBV6-5; clone size: NA; D gene: TRBD2; J gene: TRBJ2-7; CDR3 protein: CASSYGRVAGVREQYF; CDR3 DNA: TGTGCCAGCAGTTACGGTAGGGTAGCGGGAGTGCGCGAGCAGTACTTC
V gene: TRBV5-1; clone size: few; D gene: TRBD1; J gene: TRBJ2-1; CDR3 protein: CASSSTDRGLGDEQFF; CDR3 DNA: TGCGCCAGCAGCTCTACCGACAGGGGGCTAGGTGATGAGCAGTTCTTC
V gene: TRBV6-1; clone size: NA; D gene: TRBD1; J gene: TRBJ2-2; CDR3 protein: CASRMGQGRTGELFF; CDR3 DNA: TGTGCCAGCAGGATGGGACAGGGACGGACCGGGGAGCTGTTTTTT
V gene: TRBV9; clone size: NA; D gene: NA; J gene: TRBJ1-1; CDR3 protein: CASSVSPVGGTEAFF; CDR3 DNA: TGTGCCAGCAGCGTTTCCCCCGTGGGTGGCACTGAAGCTTTCTTT
V gene: TRBV13; clone size: NA; D gene: NA; J gene: TRBJ2-1; CDR3 protein: CASSDPDSYNEQFF; CDR3 DNA: TGTGCCAGCAGCGACCCGGACAGTTACAATGAGCAGTTCTTC
V gene: TRBV5-1; clone size: NA; D gene: TRBD1; J gene: TRBJ1-3; CDR3 protein: CASSFGTAGNTIYF; CDR3 DNA: TGCGCCAGCAGCTTCGGGACAGCTGGAAACACCATATATTTT
V gene: TRBV9; clone size: NA; D gene: NA; J gene: TRBJ1-4; CDR3 protein: CASSRDGNNEKLFF; CDR3 DNA: TGTGCCAGCAGCCGGGACGGGAATAATGAAAAACTGTTTTTT
V gene: TRBV7-9; clone size: once; D gene: TRBD2; J gene: TRBJ2-7; CDR3 protein: CASSYLAGTYEQYF; CDR3 DNA: TGTGCCAGCAGCTACCTAGCGGGGACCTACGAGCAGTACTTC
V gene: TRBV4-1; clone size: NA; D gene: NA; J gene: TRBJ2-7; CDR3 protein: CASSQDEVSREQYF; CDR3 DNA: TGCGCCAGCAGCCAAGATGAGGTGTCTAGGGAGCAGTACTTC
V gene: TRBV5-1; clone size: NA; D gene: NA; J gene: TRBJ2-2; CDR3 protein: CASSLATANTGELFF; CDR3 DNA: TGCGCCAGCAGCTTGGCGACAGCGAACACCGGGGAGCTGTTTTTT
V gene: TRBV6-5; clone size: NA; D gene: NA; J gene: TRBJ1-1; CDR3 protein: CASSYSMNTEAFF; CDR3 DNA: TGTGCCAGCAGTTACTCTATGAACACTGAAGCTTTCTTT
V gene: TRBV7-2; clone size: NA; D gene: NA; J gene: TRBJ2-1; CDR3 protein: CASSLGPSGSSYNEQFF; CDR3 DNA: TGTGCCAGCAGCTTAGGACCGAGCGGCAGCTCCTACAATGAGCAGTTCTTC
V gene: TRBV4-2; clone size: NA; D gene: NA; J gene: TRBJ1-3; CDR3 protein: CASSQGWPGRISGNTIYF; CDR3 DNA: TGTGCCAGCAGCCAAGGCTGGCCGGGACGGATCTCCGGAAACACCATATATTTT
V gene: TRBV7-9; clone size: once; D gene: TRBD1; J gene: TRBJ2-5; CDR3 protein: CASSLGVVRGRETQYF; CDR3 DNA: TGTGCCAGCAGCTTAGGAGTGGTCAGGGGGCGGGAGACCCAGTACTTC
V gene: TRBV2; clone size: NA; D gene: NA; J gene: TRBJ2-3; CDR3 protein: CASSVDGGTDTQYF; CDR3 DNA: TGTGCCAGCAGTGTTGACGGGGGCACAGATACGCAGTATTTT
V gene: TRBV7-2; clone size: once; D gene: TRBD2; J gene: TRBJ2-7; CDR3 protein: CASSLGGLAGEQYF; CDR3 DNA: TGTGCCAGCAGCTTAGGGGGCCTAGCGGGCGAGCAGTACTTC
V gene: TRBV5-1; clone size: few; D gene: TRBD2; J gene: TRBJ2-5; CDR3 protein: CASSLMGLAGDTGETQYF; CDR3 DNA: TGCGCCAGCAGCTTAATGGGACTAGCGGGGGACACAGGAGAGACCCAGTACTTC
V gene: TRBV6-5; clone size: few; D gene: NA; J gene: TRBJ2-6; CDR3 protein: CASSYSVPSGANVLTF; CDR3 DNA: TGTGCCAGCAGTTACTCCGTCCCCTCTGGGGCCAACGTCCTGACTTTC
V gene: TRBV4-1; clone size: NA; D gene: NA; J gene: TRBJ2-7; CDR3 protein: CASSQTVGYEQYF; CDR3 DNA: TGCGCCAGCAGCCAGACGGTGGGCTACGAGCAGTACTTC
V gene: TRBV5-4; clone size: few; D gene: NA; J gene: TRBJ1-1; CDR3 protein: CASSLVRGGGTEAFF; CDR3 DNA: TGTGCCAGCAGCTTGGTTCGGGGGGGAGGCACTGAAGCTTTCTTT
V gene: TRBV9; clone size: NA; D gene: TRBD2; J gene: TRBJ2-3; CDR3 protein: CASSPQRTSGNTQYF; CDR3 DNA: TGTGCCAGCAGCCCTCAGAGGACTAGCGGGAATACGCAGTATTTT
V gene: TRBV6-5; clone size: NA; D gene: TRBD1; J gene: TRBJ2-1; CDR3 protein: CASSRQGNEQFF; CDR3 DNA: TGTGCCAGCAGTCGACAGGGCAATGAGCAGTTCTTC
V gene: TRBV6-1; clone size: NA; D gene: NA; J gene: TRBJ1-2; CDR3 protein: CASRPGQATFYGYTF; CDR3 DNA: TGTGCCAGCAGACCGGGACAAGCGACTTTCTATGGCTACACCTTC
V gene: TRBV4-1; clone size: NA; D gene: NA; J gene: TRBJ1-4; CDR3 protein: CASSQAGLGEKLFF; CDR3 DNA: TGCGCCAGCAGCCAAGCGGGTCTAGGTGAAAAACTGTTTTTT
V gene: TRBV7-3; clone size: once; D gene: NA; J gene: TRBJ2-7; CDR3 protein: CASSFSGNSEQYF; CDR3 DNA: TGTGCCAGCAGCTTTAGTGGGAACAGTGAGCAGTACTTC
V gene: TRBV11-2; clone size: NA; D gene: NA; J gene: TRBJ1-1; CDR3 protein: CASSLLISQRIFF; CDR3 DNA: TGTGCCAGCAGCTTATTAATCTCGCAGAGGATTTTCTTT
V gene: TRBV2; clone size: NA; D gene: TRBD2; J gene: TRBJ2-1; CDR3 protein: CASLKGGLAGYNEQFF; CDR3 DNA: TGTGCCAGCCTTAAGGGGGGACTAGCGGGATACAATGAGCAGTTCTTC
V gene: TRBV29-1; clone size: NA; D gene: NA; J gene: TRBJ1-3; CDR3 protein: CSVGWAHHNTPGNTIYF; CDR3 DNA: TGCAGCGTTGGATGGGCACACCACAATACGCCTGGAAACACCATATATTTT
V gene: TRBV18; clone size: many; D gene: NA; J gene: TRBJ2-7; CDR3 protein: CASSPAGHEQYF; CDR3 DNA: TGTGCCAGCTCACCCGCGGGGCACGAGCAGTACTTC
V gene: TRBV2; clone size: once; D gene: NA; J gene: TRBJ2-7; CDR3 protein: CASSVGDYEQYF; CDR3 DNA: TGTGCCAGCAGTGTAGGTGATTACGAGCAGTACTTC
V gene: TRBV30; clone size: NA; D gene: NA; J gene: TRBJ2-7; CDR3 protein: CAWTRTSYEQYF; CDR3 DNA: TGTGCCTGGACACGTACATCCTACGAGCAGTACTTC